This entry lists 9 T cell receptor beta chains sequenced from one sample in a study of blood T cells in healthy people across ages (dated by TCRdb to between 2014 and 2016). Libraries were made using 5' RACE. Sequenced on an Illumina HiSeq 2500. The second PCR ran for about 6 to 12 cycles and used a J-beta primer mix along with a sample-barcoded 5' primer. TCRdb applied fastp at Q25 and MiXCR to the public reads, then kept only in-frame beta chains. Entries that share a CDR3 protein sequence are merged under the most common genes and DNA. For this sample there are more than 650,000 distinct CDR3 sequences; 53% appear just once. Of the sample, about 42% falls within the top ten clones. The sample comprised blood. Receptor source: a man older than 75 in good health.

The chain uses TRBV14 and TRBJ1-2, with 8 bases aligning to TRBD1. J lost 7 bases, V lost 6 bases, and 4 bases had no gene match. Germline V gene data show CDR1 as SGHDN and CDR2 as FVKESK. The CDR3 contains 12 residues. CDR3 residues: CASSFDRGGYTF. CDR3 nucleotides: TGTGCCAGCAGTTTCGACAGGGGTGGCTACACCTTC.

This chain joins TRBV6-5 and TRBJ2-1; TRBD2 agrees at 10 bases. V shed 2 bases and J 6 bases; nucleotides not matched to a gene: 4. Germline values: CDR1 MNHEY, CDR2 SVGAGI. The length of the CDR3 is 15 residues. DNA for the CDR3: TGTGCCAGCAGTTACACAGCGGGAGGGCCCAATGAGCAGTTCTTC. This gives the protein CASSYTAGGPNEQFF.

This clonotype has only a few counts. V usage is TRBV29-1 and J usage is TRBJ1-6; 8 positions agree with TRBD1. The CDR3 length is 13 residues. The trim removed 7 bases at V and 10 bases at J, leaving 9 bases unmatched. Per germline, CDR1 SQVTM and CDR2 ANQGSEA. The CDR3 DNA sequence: TGCAGCGCTAGGACAGGGCAATTCTCACCCCTCCACTTT. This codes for CSARTGQFSPLHF. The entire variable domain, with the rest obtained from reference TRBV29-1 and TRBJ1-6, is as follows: SAVISQKPSRDICQRGTSLTIQCQVDSQVTMMFWYRQQPGQSLTLIATANQGSEATYESGFVIDKFPISRPNLTFSTLTVSNMSPEDSSIYLCSARTGQFSPLHFGNGTRLTVT.

For the CDR3, the DNA is TGTGCCAGCAGCCAACGCCCGGGACTAACCTACAATGAGCAGTTCTTC. This codes for CASSQRPGLTYNEQFF. The gene calls are TRBV4-2 and TRBJ2-1, with 7 bases matching TRBD2. The CDR3 runs to 16 residues. In germline, CDR1 is LGHNA, CDR2 YNFKEQ. The V and J ends lost 2 bases and 2 bases, in that order; junction bases with no gene match: 6.

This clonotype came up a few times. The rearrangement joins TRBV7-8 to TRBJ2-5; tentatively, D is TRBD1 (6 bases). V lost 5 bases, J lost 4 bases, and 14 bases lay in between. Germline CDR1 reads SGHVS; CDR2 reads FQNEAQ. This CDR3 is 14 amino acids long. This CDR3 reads CASSIQGIGETQYF. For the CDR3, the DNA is TGTGCCAGCAGCATACAGGGAATTGGAGAGACCCAGTACTTC.

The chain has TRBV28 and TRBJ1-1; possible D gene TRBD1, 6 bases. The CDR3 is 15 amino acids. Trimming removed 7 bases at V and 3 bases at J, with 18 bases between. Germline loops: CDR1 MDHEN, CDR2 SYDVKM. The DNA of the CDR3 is TGTGCCAGCATAGGGGGATGGTCGGTGGACACTGAAGCTTTCTTT. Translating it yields CASIGGWSVDTEAFF.

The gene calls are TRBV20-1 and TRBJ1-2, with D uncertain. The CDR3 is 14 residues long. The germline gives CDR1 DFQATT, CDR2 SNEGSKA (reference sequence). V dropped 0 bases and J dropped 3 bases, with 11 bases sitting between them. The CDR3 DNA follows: TGCAGTGCTAGAGATTCGGGAAGGTACTATGGCTACACCTTC. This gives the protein CSARDSGRYYGYTF.

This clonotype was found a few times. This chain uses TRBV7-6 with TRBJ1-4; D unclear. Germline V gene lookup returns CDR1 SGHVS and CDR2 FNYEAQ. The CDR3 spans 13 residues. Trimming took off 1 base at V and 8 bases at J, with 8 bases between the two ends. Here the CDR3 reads CASSLDLGEKLFF. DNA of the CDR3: TGTGCCAGCAGCTTAGACCTCGGGGAAAAACTGTTTTTT.

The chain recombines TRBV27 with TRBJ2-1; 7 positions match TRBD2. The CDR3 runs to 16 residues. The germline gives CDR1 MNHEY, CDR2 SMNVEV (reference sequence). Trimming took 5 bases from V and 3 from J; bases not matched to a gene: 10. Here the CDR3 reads CASSGVAGEDYNEQFF. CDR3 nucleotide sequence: TGTGCCAGCAGTGGGGTGGCGGGAGAGGACTACAATGAGCAGTTCTTC.